Listed here is a single TCR beta chain. Individuals aged roughly 18 to 95 years were recruited from 24 US areas. This specimen comes from a study of blood T cell repertoires in COVID-19. Source study methods: It was from reference gene primer amplification that nucleated cell counts were estimated. Assay: immunoSEQ multiplex PCR; the TCRdb copy retains only in-frame clones and omits some. From that table come the V and J calls and clone size; the DNA was used to work out D and trimming. The table includes 300,000 to 500,000 clones, around 89% detected once. The V gene's germline CDR1 is SEHNR and CDR2 FQNEAQ (reference sequence). There are 16 residues in the CDR3. V lost 1 base to trimming and J lost 0 bases, with 13 bases between them.

Sequenced: PBMCs or T cells enriched from blood (not recorded which). The TCR originated in a woman between 25 and 40 years old with acute COVID-19. V usage is TRBV7-9 and J usage is TRBJ2-7; D possibly corresponds to TRBD1 (5 bases). CDR3 nucleotides: TGTGCCAGCAGCTTAGAGGCAGGGCGCCTCTCCTACGAGCAGTACTTC. This encodes CASSLEAGRLSYEQYF.